The rows below give T cell receptor beta chains drawn from one sample of a study of cytomegalovirus exposure and HLA in healthy donors. Clones were sequenced by immunoSEQ multiplex PCR, and TCRdb holds only the in-frame ones, with some missing. The repertoire holds more than 95,000 clones, with 75% as singletons. The specimen was PBMCs. These TCRs come from a woman between 50 and 59 years old in good health and CMV-seronegative. Both conserved end residues are trimmed from each CDR3. The order of the fields is J gene, V gene, CDR3 protein.

TRBJ1-1 | TRBV7-9 | ASSQLPRGRAF
TRBJ2-5 | TRBV4-3 | ASSRNRGIGETQY
TRBJ1-4 | TRBV11-2 | ASSSLGQRNEKLF
TRBJ2-1 | TRBV27 | ASSLGQEQF
TRBJ2-7 | TRBV29-1 | SVETGESYEQY
TRBJ2-1 | TRBV7-9 | SSSPKTSRSSYNEQF
TRBJ2-7 | TRBV4-2 | ASSQVAGGMTYEQY
TRBJ2-3 | TRBV7-9 | ASSPPRASTDTQY
TRBJ1-2 | TRBV30 | AWSQGSGLNYGYT
TRBJ2-7 | TRBV10-3 | ASSGGSSYEQY
TRBJ2-7 | TRBV28 | ASSRLAGGPYEQY
TRBJ1-1 | TRBV6-6 | ASSYWDTNTEAF
TRBJ2-1 | TRBV9 | ASSVSEGYNEQF
TRBJ2-3 | TRBV5-1 | ASSPGTVPYTQY
TRBJ1-5 | TRBV2 | ASRGLTSNQPQH
TRBJ2-5 | TRBV13 | ASSFGTGVETQY
TRBJ2-3 | TRBV5-1 | ASSLEPAASTDTQY
TRBJ2-3 | TRBV6-4 | ASSAARADTQY
TRBJ2-4 | TRBV5-1 | ASSLEGQTNIQY
TRBJ2-7 | TRBV4-2 | ASSQDLGTSSHEQY
- | TRBV21-1 | ASSKGCARSTYEQY
TRBJ2-2 | TRBV28 | ASSLRTSGRAGELF
TRBJ2-4 | TRBV5-1 | ASSTEVRGWTKNIQY
TRBJ1-1 | TRBV30 | AWHRGNTEAF
TRBJ2-3 | TRBV11-2 | ASSLVLAGGPWTDTQY
TRBJ1-4 | TRBV7-8 | ASSLHRAETGQGSEKLF
TRBJ1-4 | TRBV6-1 | ASSEAGVGGEKLF
TRBJ1-1 | TRBV4-3 | ASSLTTGNTEAF